A single sample is the source of the 3 T cell receptor beta chains below, sequenced in a study of T cells expressing NK-cell markers. Each CDR3 protein gets one entry in TCRdb, which reprocessed the 5' RACE reads and gives no DNA. The sample totals 440,000 or so distinct CDR3 sequences. The sample consisted of blood T cells: a sorted CD56 or NKG2C T cell subset, CD4+ or CD8+ T cells, or bulk PBMC T cells (not recorded which). These receptors were obtained from a woman between 18 and 70 years old in good health.

This rearrangement joins TRBV11-2 to TRBJ2-3; TCRdb names TRBD2, which stays unverified in the absence of DNA. The CDR3 spans 15 residues. In germline, CDR1 is SGHAT, CDR2 FQNNGV. CDR3 protein: CASSLDGGLTDTQYF.

The chain has TRBV18 and TRBJ1-1; there is no DNA to check the TCRdb D call of TRBD1. Germline CDR1 is KGHSH and CDR2 is LQKENI. The CDR3 has 17 amino acids. The chain's CDR3 is CASSPSSGAGRNTEAFF.

J is TRBJ1-4 and V is TRBV28; TCRdb selects TRBD1, and the lack of DNA leaves this call unchecked. The germline CDR1 and CDR2 sequences are MDHEN and SYDVKM. CDR3 size: 15 residues. The CDR3 sequence: CASSIPGTGDEKLFF.